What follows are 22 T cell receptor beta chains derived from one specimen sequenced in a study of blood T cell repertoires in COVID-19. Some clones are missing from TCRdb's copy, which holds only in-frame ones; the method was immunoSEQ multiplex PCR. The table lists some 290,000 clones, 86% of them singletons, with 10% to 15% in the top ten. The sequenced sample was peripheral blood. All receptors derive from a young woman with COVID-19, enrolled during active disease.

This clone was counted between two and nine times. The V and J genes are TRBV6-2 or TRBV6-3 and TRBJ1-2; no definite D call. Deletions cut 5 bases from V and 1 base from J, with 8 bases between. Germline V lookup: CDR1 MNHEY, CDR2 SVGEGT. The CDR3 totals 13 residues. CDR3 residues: CASSPSINYGYTF. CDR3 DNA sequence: TGTGCCAGCAGTCCATCCATTAACTATGGCTACACCTTC.

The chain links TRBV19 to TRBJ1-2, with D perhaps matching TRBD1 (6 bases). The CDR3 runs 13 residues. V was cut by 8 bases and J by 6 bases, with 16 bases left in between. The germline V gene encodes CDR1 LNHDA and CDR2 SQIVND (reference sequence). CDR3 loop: CASAPTGFDGYTF. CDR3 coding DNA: TGTGCCAGTGCGCCAACAGGGTTCGATGGCTACACCTTC.

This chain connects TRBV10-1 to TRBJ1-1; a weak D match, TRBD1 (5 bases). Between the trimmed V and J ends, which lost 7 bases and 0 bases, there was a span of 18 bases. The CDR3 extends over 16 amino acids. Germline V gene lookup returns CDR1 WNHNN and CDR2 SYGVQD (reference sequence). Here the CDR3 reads CASIRSPRVLNTEAFF. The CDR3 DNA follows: TGCGCCAGCATAAGATCCCCCAGGGTGTTGAACACTGAAGCTTTCTTT.

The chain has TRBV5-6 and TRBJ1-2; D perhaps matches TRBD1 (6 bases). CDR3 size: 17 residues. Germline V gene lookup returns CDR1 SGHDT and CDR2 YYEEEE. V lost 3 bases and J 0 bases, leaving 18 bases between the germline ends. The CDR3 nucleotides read TGTGCCAGCAGCTGGGGGGGCCTCTCCCTAGCTAACTATGGCTACACCTTC. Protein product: CASSWGGLSLANYGYTF.

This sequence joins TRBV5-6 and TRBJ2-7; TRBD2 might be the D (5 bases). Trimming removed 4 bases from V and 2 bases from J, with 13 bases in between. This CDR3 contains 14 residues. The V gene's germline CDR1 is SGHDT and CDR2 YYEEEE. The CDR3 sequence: CASSHSGTTYEQYF. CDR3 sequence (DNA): TGTGCCAGCAGCCACAGCGGTACTACCTACGAGCAGTACTTC.

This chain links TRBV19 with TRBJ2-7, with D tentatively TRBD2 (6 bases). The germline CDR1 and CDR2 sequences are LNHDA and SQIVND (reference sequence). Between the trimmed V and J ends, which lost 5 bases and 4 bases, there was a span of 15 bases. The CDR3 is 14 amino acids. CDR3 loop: CASSVRDWGYEQYF. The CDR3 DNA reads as TGTGCCAGTAGTGTCCGGGACTGGGGTTACGAGCAGTACTTC.

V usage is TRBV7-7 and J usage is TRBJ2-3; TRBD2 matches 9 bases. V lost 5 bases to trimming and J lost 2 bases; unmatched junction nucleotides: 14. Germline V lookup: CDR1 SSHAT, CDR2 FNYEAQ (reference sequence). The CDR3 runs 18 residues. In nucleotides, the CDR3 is TGTGCCAGCAGCAGTTTAGCGGGGGCCGGCCGATACACAGATACGCAGTATTTT. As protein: CASSSLAGAGRYTDTQYF.

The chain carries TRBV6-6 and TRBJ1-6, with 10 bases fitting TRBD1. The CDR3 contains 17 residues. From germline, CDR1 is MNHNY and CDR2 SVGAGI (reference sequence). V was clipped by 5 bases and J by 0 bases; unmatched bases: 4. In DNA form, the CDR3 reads TGTGCCAGCAGTCCATGGACAGGGGGCTCCTATAATTCACCCCTCCACTTT. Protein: CASSPWTGGSYNSPLHF.

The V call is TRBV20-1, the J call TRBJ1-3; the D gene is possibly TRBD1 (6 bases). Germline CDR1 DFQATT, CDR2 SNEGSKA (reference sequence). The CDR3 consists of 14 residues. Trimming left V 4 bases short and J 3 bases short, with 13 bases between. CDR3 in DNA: TGCAGTGCTATTGACAGGCTTGGTGGAAACACCATATATTTT. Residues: CSAIDRLGGNTIYF.

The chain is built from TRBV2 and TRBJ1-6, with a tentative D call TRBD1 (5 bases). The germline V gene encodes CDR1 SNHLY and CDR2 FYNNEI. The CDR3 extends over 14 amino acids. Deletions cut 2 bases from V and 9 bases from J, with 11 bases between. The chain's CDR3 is CASSETRARSPLHF. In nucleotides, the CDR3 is TGTGCCAGCAGTGAAACCAGGGCGCGTTCACCCCTCCACTTT.

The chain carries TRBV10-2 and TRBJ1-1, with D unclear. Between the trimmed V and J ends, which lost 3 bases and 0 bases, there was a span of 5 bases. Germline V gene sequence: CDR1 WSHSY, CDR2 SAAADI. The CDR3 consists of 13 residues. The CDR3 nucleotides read TGCGCCAGCAGTGATAATATGAACACTGAAGCTTTCTTT. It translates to CASSDNMNTEAFF.

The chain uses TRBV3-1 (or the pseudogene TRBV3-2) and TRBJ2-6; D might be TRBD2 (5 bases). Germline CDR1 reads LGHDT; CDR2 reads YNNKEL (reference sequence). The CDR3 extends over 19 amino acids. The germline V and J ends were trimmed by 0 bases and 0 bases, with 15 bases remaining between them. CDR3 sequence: CASSQDWGAFRSGANVLTF. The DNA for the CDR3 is TGTGCCAGCAGCCAAGATTGGGGAGCTTTCCGCTCTGGGGCCAACGTCCTGACTTTC.

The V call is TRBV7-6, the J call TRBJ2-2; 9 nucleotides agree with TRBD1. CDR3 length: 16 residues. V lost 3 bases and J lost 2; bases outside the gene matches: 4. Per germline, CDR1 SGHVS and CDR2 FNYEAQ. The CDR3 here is CASSFPGQGNTGELFF. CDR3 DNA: TGTGCCAGCAGCTTCCCGGGACAGGGAAACACCGGGGAGCTGTTTTTT.

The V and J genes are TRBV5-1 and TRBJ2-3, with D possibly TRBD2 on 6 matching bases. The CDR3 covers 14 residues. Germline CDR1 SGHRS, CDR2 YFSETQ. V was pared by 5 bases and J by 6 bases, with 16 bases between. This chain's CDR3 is CASRPGLLGDTQYF. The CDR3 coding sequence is TGCGCCAGCAGACCGGGACTCCTAGGGGATACGCAGTATTTT.

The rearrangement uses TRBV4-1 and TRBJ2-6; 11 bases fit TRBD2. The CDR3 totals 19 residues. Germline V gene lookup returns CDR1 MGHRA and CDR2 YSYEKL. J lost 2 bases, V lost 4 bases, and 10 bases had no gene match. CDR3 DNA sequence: TGCGCCAGCAGCCTTTATCATAGCGGGGGGGCCCCTGGGGCCAACGTCCTGACTTTC. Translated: CASSLYHSGGAPGANVLTF.

In DNA form, the CDR3 reads TGTGCCAGCAGCCTTGACAGGGCTCAAAATGGCTACACCTTC. Its translation: CASSLDRAQNGYTF. The V call is TRBV3-1 (or the pseudogene TRBV3-2), the J call TRBJ1-2; 7 bases match TRBD1. Looked up from germline, CDR1 is LGHDT and CDR2 is YNNKEL (reference sequence). J gave up 6 bases and V 4 bases, and 8 bases lay outside the gene matches. This CDR3 has 14 residues.

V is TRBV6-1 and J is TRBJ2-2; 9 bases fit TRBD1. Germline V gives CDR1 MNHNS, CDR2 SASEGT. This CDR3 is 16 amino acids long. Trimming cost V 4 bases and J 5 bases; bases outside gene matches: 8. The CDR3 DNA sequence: TGTGCCAGCAGTGGTATGGGACAGGGAAGGACCGGGGAGCTGTTTTTT. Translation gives CASSGMGQGRTGELFF.

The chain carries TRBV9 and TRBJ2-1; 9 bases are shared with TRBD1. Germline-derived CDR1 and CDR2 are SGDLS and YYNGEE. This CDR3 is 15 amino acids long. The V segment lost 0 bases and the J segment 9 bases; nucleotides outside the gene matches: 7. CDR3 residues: CASSVDRGLIREQFF. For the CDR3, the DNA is TGTGCCAGCAGCGTAGACAGGGGGCTAATACGTGAGCAGTTCTTC.

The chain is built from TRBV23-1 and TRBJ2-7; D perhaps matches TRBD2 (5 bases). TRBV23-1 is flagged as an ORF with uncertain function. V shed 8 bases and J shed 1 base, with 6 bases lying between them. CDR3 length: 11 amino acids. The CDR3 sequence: CASRGSYEQYF. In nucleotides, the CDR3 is TGCGCCAGCCGCGGGTCCTACGAGCAGTACTTC.

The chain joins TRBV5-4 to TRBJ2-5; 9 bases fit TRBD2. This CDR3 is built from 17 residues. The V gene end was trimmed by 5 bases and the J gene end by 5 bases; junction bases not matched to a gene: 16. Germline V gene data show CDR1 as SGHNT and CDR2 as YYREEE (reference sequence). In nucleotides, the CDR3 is TGTGCCAGCAGATCGGGAGTCGGCGGGGGGGCCTTGGAGACCCAGTACTTC. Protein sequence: CASRSGVGGGALETQYF.

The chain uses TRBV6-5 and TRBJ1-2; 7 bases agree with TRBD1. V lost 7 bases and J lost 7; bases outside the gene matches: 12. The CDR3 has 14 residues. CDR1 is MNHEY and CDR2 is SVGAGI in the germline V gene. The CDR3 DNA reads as TGTGCCAGCACCGAAGGGGGCGGTACGCGTGGCTACACCTTC. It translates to CASTEGGGTRGYTF.

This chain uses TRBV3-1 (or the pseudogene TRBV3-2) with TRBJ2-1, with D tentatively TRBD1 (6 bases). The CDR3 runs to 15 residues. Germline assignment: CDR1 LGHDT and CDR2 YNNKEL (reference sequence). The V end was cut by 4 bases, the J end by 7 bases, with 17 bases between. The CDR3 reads CASSLYRTAGNEQFF. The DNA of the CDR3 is TGTGCCAGCAGCCTATACAGGACAGCCGGGAATGAGCAGTTCTTC.